Listed below are T cell receptor beta chains from one sample, sequenced in a study of T-cell memory formation after mild COVID-19. TCRdb processed the 5' RACE reads anew with MiXCR; each CDR3 protein has one entry. The table shows about half a million distinct CDR3 sequences, with over 15% occurring only once. Sequencing was carried out using PBMCs or a T cell subset sorted from them (not recorded which). All receptors come from an adult woman who had mild COVID-19 (a few samples of this study predate the infection). Cell type and time point are not known. Each CDR3 is given with its conserved first and last residue. The D gene is left open where the match is weak. Clone size is not always given. Where it is, it says once, few, many or a class for expanded clones.

J gene,CDR3 length,clone size,V gene,D gene,CDR3 protein,CDR3 DNA
TRBJ2-6,17,few,TRBV7-2,NA,CASSLSGFSSGANVLTF,TGTGCCAGCAGCTTAAGCGGGTTTTCATCTGGGGCCAACGTCCTGACTTTC
TRBJ2-5,13,NA,TRBV4-1,NA,CASSQDRRETQYF,TGCGCCAGCAGCCAAGATAGGCGAGAGACCCAGTACTTC
TRBJ2-7,13,few,TRBV28,NA,CASSLAQDDEQYF,TGTGCCAGCAGTTTAGCCCAGGATGACGAGCAGTACTTC
TRBJ2-1,17,NA,TRBV4-1,TRBD2,CASSHKTSGVSYNEQFF,TGCGCCAGCAGCCACAAGACTAGCGGGGTTTCCTACAATGAGCAGTTCTTC
TRBJ2-2,16,many,TRBV7-9,TRBD2,CASRLPGLAETGELFF,TGTGCCAGCAGGCTTCCGGGACTAGCGGAAACCGGGGAGCTGTTTTTT
TRBJ1-4,14,few,TRBV12-3/TRBV12-4,TRBD1,CASRLGTDNEKLFF,TGTGCCAGCAGGTTGGGGACAGATAATGAAAAACTGTTTTTT
TRBJ2-3,15,few,TRBV9,NA,CASSVVGGSADTQYF,TGTGCCAGCAGCGTAGTCGGGGGCTCGGCAGATACGCAGTATTTT
TRBJ2-2,14,few,TRBV10-3,NA,CAIRSTAPTGELFF,TGTGCCATCAGGTCGACAGCTCCCACCGGGGAGCTGTTTTTT
TRBJ2-7,15,NA,TRBV7-2,TRBD2,CASSETSGSHHEQYF,TGTGCCAGCAGCGAAACTAGCGGGAGTCACCACGAGCAGTACTTC
TRBJ2-7,14,NA,TRBV5-1,TRBD1,CASSWDRGPGEQYF,TGCGCCAGCAGCTGGGACAGGGGGCCAGGGGAGCAGTACTTC
TRBJ2-1,17,NA,TRBV12-3/TRBV12-4,TRBD2,CASSPWRGGGYYNEQFF,TGTGCCAGCAGCCCTTGGCGGGGGGGCGGGTACTACAATGAGCAGTTCTTC
TRBJ1-5,14,NA,TRBV2,TRBD1,CASREDRGGQPQHF,TGTGCCAGCAGGGAGGACAGGGGAGGTCAGCCCCAGCATTTT
TRBJ1-2,15,NA,TRBV5-6,NA,CASSLALIGEEGYTF,TGTGCCAGCAGCTTGGCCCTGATAGGGGAAGAAGGCTACACCTTC
TRBJ1-2,15,few,TRBV4-1,TRBD1,CASSLPTGGNYGYTF,TGCGCCAGCAGCCTCCCGACAGGGGGTAACTATGGCTACACCTTC
TRBJ1-2,13,few,TRBV14,NA,CASSSWPNYGYTF,TGTGCCAGCAGCTCCTGGCCTAACTATGGCTACACCTTC
TRBJ2-1,15,few,TRBV5-1,TRBD1,CASSLVGQGNNEQFF,TGCGCCAGCAGCTTGGTCGGACAGGGAAACAATGAGCAGTTCTTC